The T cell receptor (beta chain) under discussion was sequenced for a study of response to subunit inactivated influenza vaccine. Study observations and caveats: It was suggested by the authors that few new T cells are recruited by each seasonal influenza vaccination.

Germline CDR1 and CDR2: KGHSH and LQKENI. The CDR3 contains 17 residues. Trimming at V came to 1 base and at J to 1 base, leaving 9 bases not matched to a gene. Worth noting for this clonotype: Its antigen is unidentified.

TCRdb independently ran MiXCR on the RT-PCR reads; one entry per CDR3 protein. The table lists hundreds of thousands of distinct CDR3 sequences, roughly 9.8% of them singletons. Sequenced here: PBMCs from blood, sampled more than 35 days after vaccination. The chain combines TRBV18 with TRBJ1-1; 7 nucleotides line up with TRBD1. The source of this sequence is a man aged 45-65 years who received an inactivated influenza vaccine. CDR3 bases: TGTGCCAGCTCACCACGGGGTTTAGGGGGCTCGAACACTGAAGCTTTCTTT. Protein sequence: CASSPRGLGGSNTEAFF.